Below, one T cell receptor beta chain is given with its context. Sequenced by immunoSEQ multiplex PCR; TCRdb stores in-frame clones only, minus some. Among 200,000 to 250,000 clones listed, around four fifths were seen once. Seattle cases were enrolled at active infection and followed longitudinally. The data originate from a study of blood T cell repertoires in COVID-19. CDR1 is SGHTA and CDR2 is FQGNSA in the germline V gene. The germline V and J ends were trimmed by 3 bases and 5 bases, with 11 bases remaining between them. This CDR3 has 14 residues. Sequencing used peripheral blood. The V call is TRBV7-2, the J call TRBJ1-5; D gene ambiguous. The TCR sequence derives from an elderly woman with COVID-19, enrolled during active disease. The CDR3 sequence: CASSLRAGDQPQHF. The DNA for the CDR3 is TGTGCCAGCAGCTTGCGGGCAGGAGATCAGCCCCAGCATTTT. The full variable domain, completed using reference TRBV7-2 and TRBJ1-5, is GAGVSQSPSNKVTEKGKDVELRCDPISGHTALYWYRQSLGQGLEFLIYFQGNSAPDKSGLPSDRFSAERTGGSVSTLTIQRTQQEDSAVYLCASSLRAGDQPQHFGDGTRLSIL.